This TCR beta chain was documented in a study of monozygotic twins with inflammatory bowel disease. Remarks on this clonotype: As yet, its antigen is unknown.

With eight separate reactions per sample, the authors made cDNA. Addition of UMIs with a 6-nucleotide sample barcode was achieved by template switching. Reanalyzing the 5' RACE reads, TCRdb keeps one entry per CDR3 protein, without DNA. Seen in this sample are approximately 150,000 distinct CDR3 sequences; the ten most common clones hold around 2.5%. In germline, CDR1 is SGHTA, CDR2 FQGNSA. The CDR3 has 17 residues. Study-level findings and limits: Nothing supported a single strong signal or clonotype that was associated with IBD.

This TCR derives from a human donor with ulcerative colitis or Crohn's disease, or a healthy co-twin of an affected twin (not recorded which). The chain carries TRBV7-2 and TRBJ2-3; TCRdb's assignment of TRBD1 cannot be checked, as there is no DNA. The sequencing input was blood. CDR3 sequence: CASSFSGGAEWADTQYF. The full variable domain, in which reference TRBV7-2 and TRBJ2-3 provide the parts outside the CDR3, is GAGVSQSPSNKVTEKGKDVELRCDPISGHTALYWYRQSLGQGLEFLIYFQGNSAPDKSGLPSDRFSAERTGGSVSTLTIQRTQQEDSAVYLCASSFSGGAEWADTQYFGPGTRLTVL.